One and the same sample provided the 19 T cell receptor beta chains below, sequenced in a study of CD8 T cells in Susac syndrome (dated by TCRdb to the late 2010s). Libraries were prepared through the immunoSEQ multiplex PCR assay. RNA was extracted using the RNeasy kit, and roughly 0.5 to 1 ug of the RNA was reverse transcribed with random hexamers. Through fastp at Q25 and MiXCR, TCRdb rebuilt clones from the public reads, retaining in-frame beta chains. All rows with the same CDR3 protein become a single entry with the most common DNA and genes. This sample gives about 240,000 distinct CDR3 sequences in total; almost 97% of them show up just once. The top ten constitute 0.1% of the sample. Sequenced input: CD4+ T cells from PBMCs. The receptors come from a human donor with Susac syndrome.

This rearrangement joins TRBV2 to TRBJ1-3, with 9 positions matching TRBD1. The CDR3 sequence is 16 residues long. The germline gives CDR1 SNHLY, CDR2 FYNNEI. The V and J ends lost 4 bases and 3 bases, in that order; junction bases with no gene match: 7. Here the CDR3 reads CASSVGDRAFGNTIYF. CDR3 bases: TGTGCCAGCAGTGTCGGGGACAGGGCTTTTGGAAACACCATATATTTT.

V gene TRBV27 combines with J gene TRBJ2-1, with unresolved D. The V gene's germline CDR1 is MNHEY and CDR2 SMNVEV (reference sequence). CDR3 length: 16 amino acids. Trimming pared 7 bases from V and 0 bases from J, leaving 16 bases between. This CDR3 is CASTPGWGNSYNEQFF. In DNA, the CDR3 is TGTGCCAGCACCCCAGGTTGGGGAAACTCCTACAATGAGCAGTTCTTC.

V gene TRBV4-2 combines with J gene TRBJ2-3, with TRBD2 identical over 8 bases. Germline CDR1 LGHNA, CDR2 YNFKEQ. V shed 2 bases, J shed 3 bases, and the junction held 7 bases outside the gene matches. The CDR3 covers 16 residues. Here the CDR3 reads CASSQRPGLVTDTQYF. In DNA form, the CDR3 reads TGTGCCAGCAGCCAACGACCGGGACTAGTGACAGATACGCAGTATTTT.

The genes are TRBV21-1 and TRBJ2-7; TRBD1, as called in the table, went unchecked against the DNA. TRBV21-1 is a documented pseudogene. This CDR3 has 23 amino acids. This CDR3 reads CASSKPLSGQDAHPRHYYYEQYF. CDR3 nucleotide sequence: TGTGCCAGCAGCAAACCCCTCTCGGGACAGGACGCTCACCCGCGGCACTACTACTACGAGCAGTACTTC.

V usage is TRBV18 and J usage is TRBJ2-7; TRBD2 matches 10 bases. The CDR3 consists of 16 residues. The V gene's germline CDR1 is KGHSH and CDR2 LQKENI. With V trimmed by 6 bases and J by 5 bases, 13 bases remained unmatched. CDR3: CASSLQIASGSDEQYF. CDR3 coding DNA: TGTGCCAGCTCCCTCCAGATCGCTAGCGGGAGCGACGAGCAGTACTTC.

The chain carries TRBV25-1 and TRBJ1-1; a weak D match, TRBD1 (5 bases). From germline, CDR1 is MGHDK and CDR2 SYGVNS. This CDR3 is 14 amino acids long. Deletions cut 0 bases from V and 11 bases from J, with 16 bases between. CDR3 region: CASSEYDRGSVAFF. The CDR3 nucleotides are TGTGCCAGCAGTGAATACGATCGGGGGAGTGTCGCTTTCTTT.

This chain connects TRBV3-1 to TRBJ2-1; no definite D call. V lost 0 bases and J lost 7, with 16 bases in between. Germline values: CDR1 LGHDT, CDR2 YNNKEL (reference sequence). CDR3 length: 16 amino acids. The CDR3: CASSQEGLVMWNEQFF. DNA of the CDR3: TGTGCCAGCAGCCAAGAAGGTCTAGTGATGTGGAATGAGCAGTTCTTC.

The V gene is TRBV6-4, the J gene TRBJ1-1, with 10 bases fitting TRBD1. After removal of 5 bases from V and 10 bases from J, the junction contained 7 bases not matched to a gene. In germline, CDR1 is MRHNA, CDR2 SNTAGT. CDR3 length: 13 amino acids. CDR3 nucleotides: TGTGCCAGCAGTCTTGACAGGGGGCGCCCAGCTTTCTTT. Encoded protein: CASSLDRGRPAFF.

The chain links TRBV18 to TRBJ2-3; D unclear. V was trimmed by 7 bases and J by 1 base, leaving 18 bases between them. This CDR3 is built from 16 residues. CDR1 and CDR2 (germline): KGHSH, LQKENI. The CDR3: CASYPSRLKGTDTQYF. CDR3 nucleotides: TGTGCCAGCTACCCTTCGAGGCTAAAAGGCACAGATACGCAGTATTTT.

V is TRBV27 and J is TRBJ1-2; 8 positions match TRBD1. Unmatched junction bases numbered 7, after V lost 4 bases and J lost 6 bases. This CDR3 has 14 amino acids. Germline CDR1 and CDR2: MNHEY and SMNVEV (reference sequence). CDR3 amino acids: CASSSRQGIDGYTF. CDR3 coding DNA: TGTGCCAGCAGTTCAAGACAGGGGATAGATGGCTACACCTTC.

The J gene is TRBJ1-2, the V gene TRBV19; D might be TRBD1 (5 bases). CDR1 is LNHDA, CDR2 SQIVND, per germline (reference sequence). Trimming stripped 5 bases from V and 5 bases from J, with 15 bases between. The CDR3 is made up of 14 amino acids. Written as DNA, the CDR3 is TGTGCCAGTAGTTCAGGGACCATAGGTTATGGCTACACCTTC. This gives the protein CASSSGTIGYGYTF. The variable domain in full, with the rest retrieved from reference TRBV19 and TRBJ1-2, is DGGITQSPKYLFRKEGQNVTLSCEQNLNHDAMYWYRQDPGQGLRLIYYSQIVNDFQKGDIAEGYSVSREKKESFPLTVTSAQKNPTAFYLCASSSGTIGYGYTFGSGTRLTVV.

The genes are TRBV19 and TRBJ2-7; a possible D gene is TRBD2 (6 bases). Germline assignment: CDR1 LNHDA and CDR2 SQIVND (reference sequence). This CDR3 contains 13 residues. Trimming shortened V by 5 bases and J by 2 bases, and 10 bases separated the two germline ends. In nucleotides, the CDR3 is TGTGCCAGTAGTTTAGCTAGCGCCTACGAGCAGTACTTC. Translation gives CASSLASAYEQYF.

V is TRBV7-9 and J is TRBJ2-1; 7 nucleotides align to TRBD2. Trimming at V came to 6 bases and at J to 6 bases, leaving 11 bases not matched to a gene. Germline-derived CDR1 and CDR2 are SEHNR and FQNEAQ (reference sequence). The CDR3 runs to 15 residues. The CDR3 DNA reads as TGTGCCAGCAGTCCCGGCCCAGCGGGAAGCAATGAGCAGTTCTTC. This translates into CASSPGPAGSNEQFF.

This chain links TRBV29-1 with TRBJ2-3; D might be TRBD2 (6 bases). This CDR3 has 14 amino acids. V was clipped by 4 bases and J by 10 bases, with 21 bases between them. CDR1 and CDR2 from the germline V gene are SQVTM and ANQGSEA. CDR3 nucleotide sequence: TGCAGCGTTGTACGTGGGACTCTCCGGGATGCGCAGTATTTT. Translated: CSVVRGTLRDAQYF.

This chain uses TRBV11-3 with TRBJ2-1; D is uncertain. Per the germline V gene, CDR1 is SGHNT and CDR2 is YENEEA. This CDR3 region has 13 residues. Trimming stripped 1 base from V and 5 bases from J, with 6 bases between. The CDR3 bases are TGTGCCAGCAGCTTAGCTGGGGACAATGAGCAGTTCTTC. This translates into CASSLAGDNEQFF.

The rearrangement joins TRBV11-3 to TRBJ1-3; 7 nucleotides match TRBD1. Germline V gene sequence: CDR1 SGHNT, CDR2 YENEEA. V trimming: 5 bases; J trimming: 4 bases; junction bases outside the gene matches: 5. CDR3 length: 14 residues. CDR3 residues: CASSLTGDGNTIYF. CDR3 DNA: TGTGCCAGCAGCCTAACAGGGGACGGAAACACCATATATTTT.

CDR3: CASSLGSRGRASEQFF. The CDR3 region has the DNA TGCGCCAGCAGCTTGGGAAGTCGCGGGAGGGCCAGTGAGCAGTTCTTC. The rearrangement uses TRBV5-1 and TRBJ2-1; TRBD2 aligns across 9 bases. J lost 9 bases, V lost 0 bases, and 10 bases had no gene match. This CDR3 spans 16 amino acids. Germline CDR1 is SGHRS and CDR2 is YFSETQ. The variable domain in full, with the rest retrieved from reference TRBV5-1 and TRBJ2-1, is KAGVTQTPRYLIKTRGQQVTLSCSPISGHRSVSWYQQTPGQGLQFLFEYFSETQRNKGNFPGRFSGRQFSNSRSEMNVSTLELGDSALYLCASSLGSRGRASEQFFGPGTRLTVL.

The gene calls are TRBV28 and TRBJ1-1, with D uncertain. The V gene's germline CDR1 is MDHEN and CDR2 SYDVKM. The CDR3 has 12 amino acids. V lost 5 bases and J lost 4, with 8 bases in between. The CDR3 here is CASSPLVTEAFF. The CDR3 DNA is TGTGCCAGCAGTCCCCTGGTCACTGAAGCTTTCTTT.

V is TRBV3-1 and J is TRBJ2-3; the D gene could be TRBD1 or TRBD2 (5 bases each). V gave up 6 bases and J gave up 7 bases, with 20 bases separating them. The CDR3 runs to 15 residues. The germline V gene has CDR1 LGHDT and CDR2 YNNKEL (reference sequence). CDR3 sequence (DNA): TGTGCCAGCAGTCCACTCGGGACCCTCGAAAATACGCAGTATTTT. Amino acid sequence: CASSPLGTLENTQYF.